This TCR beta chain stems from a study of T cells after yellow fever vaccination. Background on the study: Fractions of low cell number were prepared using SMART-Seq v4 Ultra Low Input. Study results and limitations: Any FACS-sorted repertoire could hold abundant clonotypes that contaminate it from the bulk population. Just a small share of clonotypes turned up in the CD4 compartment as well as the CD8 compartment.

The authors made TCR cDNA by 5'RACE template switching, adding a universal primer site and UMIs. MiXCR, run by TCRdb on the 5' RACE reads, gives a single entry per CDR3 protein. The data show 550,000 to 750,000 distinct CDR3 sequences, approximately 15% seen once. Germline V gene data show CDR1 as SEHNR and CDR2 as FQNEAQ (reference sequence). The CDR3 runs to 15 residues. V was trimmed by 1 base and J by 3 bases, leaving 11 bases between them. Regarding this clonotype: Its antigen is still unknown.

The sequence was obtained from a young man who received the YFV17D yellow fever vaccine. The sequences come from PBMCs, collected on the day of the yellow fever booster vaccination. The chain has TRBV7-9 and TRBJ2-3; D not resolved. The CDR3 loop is CASSLDDWSTDTQYF. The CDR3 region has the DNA TGTGCCAGCAGCTTAGACGATTGGTCAACAGATACGCAGTATTTT.